Following are 22 T cell receptor beta chains from one sample sequenced in a study of T cells in Graves' hyperthyroidism and ophthalmopathy (dated by TCRdb to the late 2010s). Library preparation was by multiplex PCR. Sequencing was performed on an Illumina HiSeq 2000. The TCR beta CDR3 regions were amplified from the RNA transcripts. The first round of RT-PCR for the TCR CDR3 was performed with the HTBI primer set and the Qiagen OneStep RT-PCR kit. TCRdb trimmed public reads at Q25 via fastp, called clones via MiXCR and kept in-frame beta chains. Identical CDR3 proteins give one entry, which carries the most common genes and DNA. Present in this sample are 450,000 to 650,000 distinct CDR3 sequences, about 15% of which were seen just once. Roughly a sixth of the sample is in the top ten clones. The sequenced sample consisted of blood. The receptors derive from a woman between 18 and 30 years old with Graves' ophthalmopathy.

This clonotype was seen more than once but under ten times. V and J are TRBV9 and TRBJ2-3; the match to TRBD2 covers 8 bases. V shed 0 bases, J shed 3 bases, and the junction held 9 bases outside the gene matches. The CDR3 runs to 17 residues. Germline V gives CDR1 SGDLS, CDR2 YYNGEE. CDR3 sequence (DNA): TGTGCCAGCAGCGTAGCTACTACTAGCGGTGGTACAGATACGCAGTATTTT. This gives the protein CASSVATTSGGTDTQYF.

V is TRBV7-2 and J is TRBJ2-5; 12 bases agree with TRBD2. J lost 0 bases, V lost 0 bases, and 8 bases had no gene match. The CDR3 contains 19 residues. Germline values: CDR1 SGHTA, CDR2 FQGNSA. The CDR3 is CASSLALRTSGTDQETQYF. Here the CDR3 DNA reads TGTGCCAGCAGCTTAGCCCTCCGGACTAGCGGGACGGACCAAGAGACCCAGTACTTC.

This sequence joins TRBV5-6 and TRBJ2-3, with 10 bases fitting TRBD2. V shed 4 bases and J 2 bases; nucleotides not matched to a gene: 7. The CDR3 has 16 amino acids. CDR1 is SGHDT, CDR2 YYEEEE, per germline. The CDR3 sequence: CASSPLLAGLTDTQYF. Written as DNA, the CDR3 is TGTGCCAGCAGCCCCCTACTAGCGGGGCTCACAGATACGCAGTATTTT.

This clonotype was seen repeatedly, ten times or more. This rearrangement joins TRBV7-8 to TRBJ2-7; no firm D call. Between the trimmed V and J ends, which lost 1 base and 3 bases, there was a span of 7 bases. The germline CDR1 and CDR2 sequences are SGHVS and FQNEAQ. CDR3 length equals 13 residues. The CDR3 here is CASSLGGYYEQYF. CDR3 in DNA: TGTGCCAGCAGCTTAGGGGGTTACTACGAGCAGTACTTC.

This clonotype was observed at least ten times. This chain uses TRBV11-3 with TRBJ2-7; D is possibly TRBD2 (7 bases). CDR3 length: 14 residues. V was trimmed by 5 bases and J by 5 bases, leaving 16 bases between them. The germline V gene encodes CDR1 SGHNT and CDR2 YENEEA. CDR3: CASSRREGENEQYF. CDR3 DNA: TGTGCCAGCAGCCGCAGGGAGGGGGAAAACGAGCAGTACTTC.

This clonotype occurred a few times. The chain is built from TRBV9 and TRBJ2-2; 9 bases align to TRBD2. The CDR3 sequence is 16 residues long. The J segment lost 5 bases and the V segment lost 0 bases, leaving 5 bases of the junction unmatched. Germline values: CDR1 SGDLS, CDR2 YYNGEE. Here the CDR3 DNA reads TGTGCCAGCAGCGTAGACAGTCTAGCGGGAACCGGGGAGCTGTTTTTT. Translated, it gives CASSVDSLAGTGELFF.

The V call is TRBV20-1, the J call TRBJ2-1; TRBD1 matches at 10 bases. There are 16 residues in the CDR3. Losses at the gene ends were 4 bases for V and 4 bases for J; bases not matched to a gene: 10. Germline CDR1 and CDR2: DFQATT and SNEGSKA (reference sequence). In nucleotides, the CDR3 is TGCAGTGCTAAAGACCCCGGACAGGGGGAATACAATGAGCAGTTCTTC. This codes for CSAKDPGQGEYNEQFF.

The rearrangement links TRBV6-1 to TRBJ1-2, with D uncertain. Germline CDR1 and CDR2: MNHNS and SASEGT. V shed 5 bases and J shed 2 bases, with 15 bases lying between them. The CDR3 has 15 residues. The CDR3 DNA reads as TGTGCCAGCAGTTTCGGGGTGGGAACAAACTATGGCTACACCTTC. Translating gives CASSFGVGTNYGYTF.

In this sample, this clonotype turned up many times. The V and J genes are TRBV20-1 and TRBJ1-1, with TRBD1 as a possible D gene (5 bases). In germline, CDR1 is DFQATT, CDR2 SNEGSKA (reference sequence). V was cut by 0 bases and J by 0 bases, with 11 bases left in between. CDR3 length equals 15 residues. This CDR3 reads CSARDSDRMNTEAFF. CDR3 DNA: TGCAGTGCTAGAGATTCCGACAGAATGAACACTGAAGCTTTCTTT.

This clonotype has a count of ten or more. This chain connects TRBV3-1 to TRBJ2-5, with a weak D call TRBD1 (5 bases). Trimming took 7 bases from V and 1 from J, leaving 10 bases between them. In germline, CDR1 is LGHDT, CDR2 YNNKEL (reference sequence). This CDR3 has 13 residues. The CDR3: CASTQGSQETQYF. DNA for the CDR3: TGTGCCAGCACCCAGGGTTCCCAAGAGACCCAGTACTTC.

There are many counts of this clonotype. The rearrangement joins TRBV7-6 to TRBJ1-4; D is uncertain. Trimming stripped 5 bases from V and 0 bases from J, with 13 bases between. The CDR3 is made up of 16 amino acids. The germline gives CDR1 SGHVS, CDR2 FNYEAQ. CDR3: CASSQEISATNEKLFF. The CDR3 DNA is TGTGCCAGCAGCCAAGAGATCTCCGCAACTAATGAAAAACTGTTTTTT.

This chain joins TRBV9 and TRBJ2-6; D is perhaps TRBD1 (6 bases). The CDR3 has 18 residues. The germline V gene has CDR1 SGDLS and CDR2 YYNGEE. Trimming stripped 2 bases from V and 4 bases from J, with 19 bases between. CDR3 amino acids: CASSVRSDSLLGANVLTF. The CDR3 DNA is TGTGCCAGCAGCGTTAGGTCGGACAGCCTGTTGGGGGCCAACGTCCTGACTTTC.

This clonotype was detected only a few times. This chain connects TRBV20-1 to TRBJ2-1; 11 nucleotides match TRBD2. CDR1 and CDR2 (germline): DFQATT, SNEGSKA (reference sequence). This CDR3 has 16 amino acids. Trimming cost V 6 bases and J 5 bases; bases outside gene matches: 12. The CDR3 here is CSALKISGRANNEQFF. The DNA for the CDR3 is TGCAGTGCCCTTAAAATTAGCGGGAGGGCCAACAATGAGCAGTTCTTC.

The J gene is TRBJ1-3, the V gene TRBV5-4; the D gene is possibly TRBD1 (6 bases). The germline V gene has CDR1 SGHNT and CDR2 YYREEE (reference sequence). Trimming took 2 bases from V and 3 from J, leaving 15 bases between them. The CDR3 covers 16 residues. The CDR3: CASSLGQGSLGNTIYF. In DNA form, the CDR3 reads TGTGCCAGCAGCTTAGGGCAGGGGTCCCTTGGAAACACCATATATTTT.

About this clonotype itself: The junction differs from germline at one of its ends, possibly a read error. The chain recombines TRBV29-1 with TRBJ1-4; D is uncertain. Per germline, CDR1 SQVTM and CDR2 ANQGSEA. This CDR3 region has 11 residues. CDR3 residues: CSVEEEEKLFF. CDR3 coding DNA: TGCAGCGTAGAAGAAGAAGAAAAACTGTTTTTT.

A word on this clonotype: A junction boundary mismatches the germline segment, possibly from a read error. V and J are TRBV5-1 and TRBJ2-7; the match to TRBD1 covers 11 bases. CDR1 SGHRS and CDR2 YFSETQ come from the germline V gene. The CDR3 contains 14 residues. The CDR3 loop reads CASSTGQGADEQCF. CDR3 sequence (DNA): TGCGCCAGCAGCACTGGACAGGGGGCCGACGAGCAGTGCTTC.

The sample holds a few counts of this clonotype. The chain joins TRBV29-1 to TRBJ1-6, with 8 bases aligning to TRBD1. The CDR3 spans 13 residues. Germline lookup yields CDR1 SQVTM and CDR2 ANQGSEA. After removal of 6 bases from V and 7 bases from J, the junction contained 5 bases not matched to a gene. The CDR3 loop is CSVQQGGNSPLHF. The DNA of the CDR3 is TGCAGCGTGCAACAGGGGGGGAATTCACCCCTCCACTTT.

This clonotype was counted at least ten times. The CDR3 coding sequence is TGTGCCTGGAGTAGAGGGGTCTATGGCTACACCTTC. Translating gives CAWSRGVYGYTF. The chain uses TRBV30 and TRBJ1-2, with D possibly TRBD1 on 5 matching bases. Germline-derived CDR1 and CDR2 are GTSNPN and SVGIG (reference sequence). Trimming left V 2 bases short and J 4 bases short, with 8 bases between. The CDR3 spans 12 residues.

The chain recombines TRBV27 with TRBJ2-3; 12 nucleotides match TRBD2. V shed 4 bases, J shed 1 base, and the junction held 3 bases outside the gene matches. Germline CDR1 reads MNHEY; CDR2 reads SMNVEV (reference sequence). This CDR3 is 16 amino acids long. CDR3 amino acids: CASSYLAGGGTDTQYF. Written as DNA, the CDR3 is TGTGCCAGCAGTTATCTAGCGGGAGGGGGCACAGATACGCAGTATTTT.

Turning to this clonotype: A read error may be the cause here, since a much bigger clone is one base away. The chain employs TRBV12-3 or TRBV12-4 and TRBJ2-7, with unresolved D. The CDR3 runs 16 residues. The germline V and J ends were trimmed by 5 bases and 0 bases, with 17 bases remaining between them. The CDR3 sequence: CASSDPDPKSSYEQYF. The CDR3 nucleotides are TGTGCCAGCAGTGATCCAGACCCTAAGAGCTCCTACGAGCAGTACTTC.

Many counts were recorded for this clonotype. The genes are TRBV28 and TRBJ1-6, with a possible D match to TRBD1 (5 bases). Trimming removed 3 bases at V and 0 bases at J, with 18 bases between. The CDR3 loop spans 19 amino acids. Germline lookup yields CDR1 MDHEN and CDR2 SYDVKM. In nucleotides, the CDR3 is TGTGCCAGCAGTTTGGCCCCGGGACCGCCGAGCTCCTATAATTCACCCCTCCACTTT. Its translation: CASSLAPGPPSSYNSPLHF.

V usage is TRBV11-1 and J usage is TRBJ1-6; the match to TRBD1 covers 11 bases. This CDR3 is 14 amino acids long. Trimming at V came to 5 bases and at J to 9 bases, leaving 3 bases not matched to a gene. Germline V gives CDR1 SGHAT, CDR2 FQDESV (reference sequence). The CDR3 nucleotides read TGTGCCAGCAGCCCGGACAGGGGGCCTTCACCCCTCCACTTT. It yields the protein CASSPDRGPSPLHF.